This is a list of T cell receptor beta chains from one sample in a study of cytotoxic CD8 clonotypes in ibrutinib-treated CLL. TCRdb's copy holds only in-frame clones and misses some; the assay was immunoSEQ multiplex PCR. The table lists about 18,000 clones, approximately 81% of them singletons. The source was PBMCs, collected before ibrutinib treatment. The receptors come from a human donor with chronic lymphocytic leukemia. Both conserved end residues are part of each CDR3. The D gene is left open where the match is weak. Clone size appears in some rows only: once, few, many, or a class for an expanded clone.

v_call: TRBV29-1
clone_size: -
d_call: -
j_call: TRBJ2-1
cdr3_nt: TGCAGCGTTGAGGGGGGGGACAGCAGCTCCTACAATGAGCAGTTCTTC
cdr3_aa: CSVEGGDSSSYNEQFF

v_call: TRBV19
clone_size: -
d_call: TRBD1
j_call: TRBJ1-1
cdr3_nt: TGTGCCAGTAGTCACGGACAGGGCGGCACTGAAGCTTTCTTT
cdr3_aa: CASSHGQGGTEAFF

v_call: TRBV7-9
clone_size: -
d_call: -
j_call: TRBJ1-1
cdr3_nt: TGTGCCAGCAGCTTTGGGACGGGCACTGAAGCTTTCTTT
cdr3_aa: CASSFGTGTEAFF

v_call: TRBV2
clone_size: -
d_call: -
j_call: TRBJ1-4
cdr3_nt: TGTGCCAGCACTAAGGACGGAGCAACTAATGAAAAACTGTTTTTT
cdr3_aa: CASTKDGATNEKLFF

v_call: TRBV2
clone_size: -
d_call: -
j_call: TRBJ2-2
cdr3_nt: TGTGCCGTAACTAGCTCCGACGGGGCCTTCACCGGGGAGCTGTTTTTT
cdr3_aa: CAVTSSDGAFTGELFF

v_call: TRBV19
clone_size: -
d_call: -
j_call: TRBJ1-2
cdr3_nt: TGTGCCAGTAATCCCGTAGGGGGGTACAACTATGGCTACACCTTC
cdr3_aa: CASNPVGGYNYGYTF

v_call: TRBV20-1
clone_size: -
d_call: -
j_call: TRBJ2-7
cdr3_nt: TGCAGTGCTAGCGGCGGCCACGAGCAGTACTTC
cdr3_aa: CSASGGHEQYF

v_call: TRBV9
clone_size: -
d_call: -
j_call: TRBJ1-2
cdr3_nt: TGTGCCAGCAGCGTAGGACTGGCGGAACAGGCAGGTGGCTACACCTTC
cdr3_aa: CASSVGLAEQAGGYTF

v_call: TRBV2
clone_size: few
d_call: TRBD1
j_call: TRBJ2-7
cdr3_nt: TGTGCCAGCAGTAGGGACAGGGGGGACGAGCAGTACTTC
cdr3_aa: CASSRDRGDEQYF

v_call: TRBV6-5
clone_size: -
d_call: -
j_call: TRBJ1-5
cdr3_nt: TGTGCCAGCAGTTACGGCGTCAACAGCAATCAGCCCCAGCATTTT
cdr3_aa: CASSYGVNSNQPQHF